These T cell receptor beta chains were read from a single sample in a study of cytomegalovirus exposure and HLA in healthy donors. Data came from immunoSEQ multiplex PCR; TCRdb stores just in-frame clones and leaves some out. The profile shows 160,000 or so clones, around 76% of them singletons. Sequencing was done on a sample of PBMCs. The source is a man aged 35 to 55 in good health and CMV-seronegative. The CDR3 runs from the conserved cysteine through the conserved F or W. Each record gives: D gene, J gene, clone size, V gene, CDR3 protein, CDR3 DNA. The D gene is left open where the match is weak. Part of the rows lack a size; the others show once, few, many or a class for expanded clones.

>NA|TRBJ2-7|NA|TRBV30
CAWSRSSDYEQYF
TGTGCCTGGAGTCGCTCTAGCGATTACGAGCAGTACTTC
>NA|TRBJ2-3|NA|TRBV27
CASSFGDTQYF
TGTGCCAGCAGTTTCGGGGATACGCAGTATTTT
>TRBD1|TRBJ2-5|NA|TRBV28
CASSFDRGLETQYF
TGTGCCAGCAGTTTTGACAGGGGGCTCGAGACCCAGTACTTC
>TRBD2|TRBJ2-1|few|TRBV19
CASSIQAGGYNEQFF
TGTGCCAGTAGTATCCAAGCGGGAGGGTACAATGAGCAGTTCTTC
>NA|TRBJ1-3|NA|TRBV14
CASSQMNSLDTIYF
TGTGCCAGCAGCCAGATGAACTCACTAGACACCATATATTTT
>TRBD1|TRBJ2-7|NA|TRBV29-1
CSVRGQGPYEQYF
TGCAGCGTTAGGGGACAGGGGCCCTACGAGCAGTACTTC
>TRBD1|TRBJ2-1|NA|TRBV7-9
CASSLIQGDNEQFF
TGTGCCAGCAGCTTAATACAGGGGGACAATGAGCAGTTCTTC
>TRBD1|TRBJ1-2|NA|TRBV30
CAWTTGGKGYTF
TGTGCCTGGACGACAGGGGGAAAGGGCTACACCTTC
>NA|TRBJ2-7|NA|TRBV21-1
CASSSSGSLAEQYF
TGTGCCAGCAGCAGTAGCGGATCCCTCGCCGAGCAGTACTTC
>NA|TRBJ2-1|NA|TRBV7-3
CASSLTGRHEQFF
TGTGCCAGCAGCTTAACTGGGAGACATGAGCAGTTCTTC
>NA|TRBJ2-7|NA|TRBV7-8
CASSLGGARYEQYF
TGTGCCAGCAGCTTAGGCGGGGCGCGGTACGAGCAGTACTTC
>NA|TRBJ2-3|NA|TRBV11-3
CASSQGPDTQYF
TGTGCCAGCAGCCAGGGCCCAGATACGCAGTATTTT
>TRBD2|TRBJ2-2|NA|TRBV7-6
CASTQLAGGPTGELFF
TGTGCCAGCACCCAACTAGCGGGAGGGCCAACCGGGGAGCTGTTTTTT
>NA|TRBJ2-1|NA|TRBV7-3
CASSFTSINEQFF
TGTGCCAGCAGCTTTACATCAATCAATGAGCAGTTCTTC
>NA|TRBJ2-1|NA|TRBV7-2
CASTPVKSYSYNEQFF
TGTGCCAGCACCCCAGTAAAATCATACTCCTACAATGAGCAGTTCTTC
>NA|TRBJ1-1|NA|TRBV6-5
CASSPLQSLNTEAFF
TGTGCCAGCAGCCCGCTACAGAGTTTAAACACTGAAGCTTTCTTT
>NA|TRBJ2-2|NA|TRBV27
CASSLDRSVGELFF
TGTGCCAGCAGTCTTGACAGGTCTGTGGGGGAGCTGTTTTTT
>TRBD2|TRBJ2-1|NA|TRBV5-4
CASSQAGGSNEQFF
TGTGCCAGCAGCCAGGCGGGAGGGTCGAATGAGCAGTTCTTC
>NA|TRBJ1-4|once|TRBV11-2
CASSLRGLSSTTNEKLFF
TGTGCCAGCAGCCTCAGGGGTTTGTCGAGTACAACTAATGAAAAACTGTTTTTT
>NA|TRBJ1-2|NA|TRBV4-2
CASSQDPTGQLYGYTF
TGTGCCAGCAGCCAAGATCCCACCGGACAGCTCTATGGCTACACCTTC
>NA|TRBJ1-1|NA|TRBV28
CASSLFGGGTEAFF
TGTGCCAGCAGTTTATTTGGGGGAGGCACTGAAGCTTTCTTT
>TRBD2|TRBJ2-7|few|TRBV18
CASSVAGTYEQYF
TGTGCCAGCTCAGTAGCGGGGACCTACGAGCAGTACTTC
>TRBD2|TRBJ2-7|NA|TRBV6-5
CASSIAGGTYEQYF
TGTGCCAGCAGTATAGCGGGGGGCACCTACGAGCAGTACTTC
>NA|TRBJ1-2|few|TRBV2
CASRAGLRIYGYTF
TGTGCCAGCAGAGCGGGTCTTAGAATCTATGGCTACACCTTC
>NA|TRBJ1-1|NA|TRBV2
CASRTTGGLTEAFF
TGTGCCAGCAGGACGACCGGGGGGCTCACTGAAGCTTTCTTT
>NA|TRBJ1-2|NA|TRBV28
CASSFGDRGYGYTF
TGTGCCAGCAGTTTTGGGGATAGGGGCTATGGCTACACCTTC
>NA|TRBJ2-3|NA|TRBV6-4
CASSERRTSTDTQYF
TGTGCCAGCAGCGAAAGACGGACTAGCACAGATACGCAGTATTTT
>TRBD1|TRBJ1-5|few|TRBV5-6
CASSLAQGAYQPQHF
TGTGCCAGCAGCTTGGCACAGGGGGCGTATCAGCCCCAGCATTTT
>NA|TRBJ2-1|NA|TRBV11-2
CASSFLGGAYNEQFF
TGTGCCAGCAGCTTCCTCGGAGGGGCCTACAATGAGCAGTTCTTC
>TRBD2|TRBJ2-7|NA|TRBV4-1
CASSQLGRASGRAYEQYF
TGCGCCAGCAGCCAACTAGGCCGGGCTAGCGGGAGAGCCTACGAGCAGTACTTC
>TRBD1|TRBJ2-1|once|TRBV27
CASSLWTGTTSYNEQFF
TGTGCCAGCAGTTTATGGACAGGGACCACCTCCTACAATGAGCAGTTCTTC
>NA|TRBJ2-3|few|TRBV11-2
CATAIGGRTDTQYF
TGTGCCACCGCAATCGGGGGGCGGACAGATACGCAGTATTTT
>TRBD1|TRBJ1-2|NA|TRBV2
CASRGDRGYGYTF
TGTGCCAGCAGAGGGGACAGGGGCTATGGCTACACCTTC
>NA|TRBJ2-7|few|TRBV18
CASSPPSEVGEQYF
TGTGCCAGCTCACCACCTTCCGAGGTTGGGGAGCAGTACTTC
>TRBD2|TRBJ2-3|NA|TRBV5-4
CATYPGLAGGQTDTQYF
TGTGCCACATACCCGGGGCTAGCGGGAGGGCAAACAGATACGCAGTATTTT
>TRBD2|TRBJ2-7|NA|TRBV5-1
CASSLETSGRFSYEQYF
TGCGCCAGCAGCTTGGAAACTAGCGGGAGATTTTCCTACGAGCAGTACTTC
>TRBD1|TRBJ2-1|few|TRBV29-1
CSVEETGNNEQFF
TGCAGCGTTGAAGAGACAGGGAACAATGAGCAGTTCTTC
>NA|TRBJ1-5|NA|TRBV7-2
CASSLGNSRNQPQHF
TGTGCCAGCAGCCTCGGGAACAGCAGAAATCAGCCCCAGCATTTT
>TRBD2|TRBJ2-7|few|TRBV2
CASSARLAGPSEQYF
TGTGCCAGCAGTGCCAGACTAGCGGGACCCTCCGAGCAGTACTTC
>TRBD2|TRBJ2-2|NA|TRBV30
CAWIGWREGQMNTGELFF
TGTGCCTGGATTGGGTGGCGGGAGGGACAAATGAACACCGGGGAGCTGTTTTTT
>TRBD1|TRBJ1-5|NA|TRBV19
CASSGTGGPNQPQHF
TGTGCCAGTAGTGGGACAGGGGGTCCGAATCAGCCCCAGCATTTT
>TRBD1|TRBJ2-1|NA|TRBV4-2
CASSQEGTGLYNEQFF
TGTGCCAGCAGCCAAGAGGGGACAGGGCTATACAATGAGCAGTTCTTC
>NA|TRBJ1-3|NA|TRBV6-1
CASRGVGAGNTIYF
TGTGCCAGCCGTGGGGTCGGGGCTGGAAACACCATATATTTT
>NA|TRBJ1-2|NA|TRBV5-6
CASKWADRGGYTF
TGTGCCAGCAAATGGGCCGACCGGGGAGGCTACACCTTC
>NA|TRBJ2-1|NA|TRBV5-1
CASSLEAGNYNEQFF
TGCGCCAGCAGCTTGGAGGCGGGAAACTACAATGAGCAGTTCTTC
>NA|TRBJ2-3|NA|TRBV4-2
CASDSGAAEADTQYF
TGTGCCAGCGATTCCGGAGCGGCCGAGGCAGATACGCAGTATTTT
>NA|TRBJ1-1|NA|TRBV18
CASSPRQGIRNTEAFF
TGTGCCAGCTCCCCTCGGCAGGGAATACGAAATACTGAAGCTTTCTTT
>NA|TRBJ1-5|NA|TRBV4-1
CASSQESYDHQPQHF
TGCGCCAGCAGCCAAGAATCCTACGATCATCAGCCCCAGCATTTT
>TRBD1|TRBJ2-7|NA|TRBV28
CASRTGTGPFREQYF
TGTGCCAGCCGAACCGGGACAGGGCCTTTCCGCGAGCAGTACTTC
>TRBD2|TRBJ2-3|few|TRBV7-6
CASSPGREGPDTQYF
TGTGCCAGCAGCCCCGGGAGGGAAGGCCCAGATACGCAGTATTTT
>TRBD2|TRBJ2-7|NA|TRBV7-8
CASRFLAGEPYEQYF
TGTGCCAGCCGTTTTCTAGCGGGAGAGCCCTACGAGCAGTACTTC
>NA|TRBJ1-2|once|TRBV7-2
CASSLASGNYGYTF
TGTGCCAGCAGCTTAGCTTCAGGGAACTATGGCTACACCTTC
>NA|TRBJ2-1|NA|TRBV27
CASSLRGYNEQFF
TGTGCCAGCAGCCTCCGAGGGTACAATGAGCAGTTCTTC
>NA|TRBJ2-7|NA|TRBV4-1
CASSQARGSSYDQYF
TGCGCCAGCAGCCAAGCTCGAGGGAGCTCCTACGATCAGTACTTC
>NA|TRBJ2-2|NA|TRBV9
CASNLGTSNTGELFF
TGTGCCAGCAACCTCGGGACATCTAACACCGGGGAGCTGTTTTTT
>TRBD2|TRBJ2-1|NA|TRBV27
CASIRGGGSARYNEQFF
TGTGCCAGCATACGGGGGGGCGGGAGTGCGCGTTACAATGAGCAGTTCTTC
>TRBD1|TRBJ2-3|NA|TRBV10-1
CASTSGQVTDTQYF
TGCGCCAGCACCTCGGGACAGGTCACAGATACGCAGTATTTT